This T cell receptor beta chain was profiled in a study of blood T cell repertoires in COVID-19. About the study: Sites in the United States, Italy and Spain provided acute and convalescent COVID-19 samples.

The method was immunoSEQ multiplex PCR; TCRdb's version includes in-frame clones alone and lacks a portion of them. Seen here are about 400,000 clones, around 89% observed once, and the top ten hold over 1%. This CDR3 contains 14 residues. With V trimmed by 6 bases and J by 4 bases, 6 bases remained unmatched. Germline CDR1 reads MNHEY; CDR2 reads SMNVEV (reference sequence). Sequenced input: peripheral blood. The origin of this receptor is a man aged 35 to 55 with acute or convalescent COVID-19. The chain couples TRBV27 to TRBJ2-7; 10 bases are a match to TRBD2. The CDR3 nucleotides are TGTGCCAGCAGGGGGGGTAGCGGGAGGTACGAGCAGTACTTC. Translated, it gives CASRGGSGRYEQYF.